This T cell receptor beta chain stems from a study of CD8+ T cells in alopecia areata. Germline V gene lookup returns CDR1 GTSNPN and CDR2 SVGIG (reference sequence). The CDR3 consists of 15 residues. The ends were cut back, 3 bases at V and 1 base at J, with 15 bases in the middle. Investigators isolated RNA and reverse transcribed it into cDNA to act as the sequencing template. Measured with immunoSEQ multiplex PCR; TCRdb has only the in-frame clones, and not every one. The repertoire holds approximately 210,000 clones, with under 80% as singletons. Comments on this clone: Antigen unknown.

Treatment: oral pan-JAK inhibitor, 5-10 mg twice daily. Study outcomes and limitations: TCR sharing across patients was less clear than in mice, possibly HLA-related.

This clonotype originated in a human donor with alopecia areata. Sequencing used CD4+ T cells sorted from blood, obtained between weeks 49 and 50, from a patient treated with tofacitinib. V and J are TRBV30 and TRBJ2-5; D is undetermined. CDR3 region: CAWRNYGPSQETQYF. The CDR3 DNA sequence: TGTGCCTGGAGAAATTATGGTCCATCCCAAGAGACCCAGTACTTC.